The source of this TCR beta chain is a study of blood T cell repertoires in COVID-19. Study at large: The study drew acute and convalescent COVID-19 samples from the United States, Italy and Spain.

In the authors' methods: Estimation of nucleated cell counts relied on the amplification of reference gene primers. TCRdb's table, derived via immunoSEQ multiplex PCR, lists solely in-frame clones and lacks some. The V and J calls and clone size are taken from that table; D and trimming were inferred from the DNA. The data contain around 81,000 clones, 60% to 80% of them singletons. Germline V lookup: CDR1 MNHNS, CDR2 SASEGT. This CDR3 spans 11 amino acids. A word on this clone: One junction end does not reproduce the germline sequence, and a read error may be involved.

The sequenced sample was peripheral blood. The chain links TRBV6-1 to TRBJ2-7; D not resolved. This TCR was recovered from a human donor in a cohort sampled during active COVID-19. CDR3 sequence: CASTEYYEQYF. DNA of the CDR3: TGTGCCAGCACTGAATACTACGAGCAGTACTTC.